Presented here are 32 T cell receptor beta chains from one specimen sequenced in a study of blood T cell repertoires in COVID-19. The data were produced by immunoSEQ multiplex PCR, yet TCRdb's version contains in-frame clones alone and is incomplete. Altogether tens of thousands of clones are present, around nine tenths being singletons, with the ten largest covering around 40%. Material: peripheral blood. The receptors here all came from a man between 60 and 70 years old with active or convalescent COVID-19.

This chain connects TRBV18 to TRBJ2-7; TRBD2 might be the D (5 bases). Trimming shortened V by 0 bases and J by 0 bases, and 6 bases separated the two germline ends. The germline V gene encodes CDR1 KGHSH and CDR2 LQKENI. The CDR3 consists of 14 residues. The CDR3 nucleotides read TGTGCCAGCTCACCACCGGGGAGCTCCTACGAGCAGTACTTC. Residues: CASSPPGSSYEQYF.

This chain joins TRBV7-8 and TRBJ1-1; the match to TRBD1 covers 9 bases. Losses at the gene ends were 5 bases for V and 1 base for J; bases not matched to a gene: 8. This CDR3 has 16 amino acids. CDR1 is SGHVS, CDR2 FQNEAQ, per germline. The CDR3 region has the DNA TGTGCCAGCAGCAAATCCAGGACAGGGGAGAACACTGAAGCTTTCTTT. This sequence encodes CASSKSRTGENTEAFF.

This chain joins TRBV7-9 and TRBJ1-1; D is ambiguous. V was trimmed by 11 bases and J by 4 bases, leaving 14 bases between them. There are 12 residues in the CDR3. CDR1 and CDR2 (germline): SEHNR, FQNEAQ (reference sequence). The CDR3 DNA reads as TGTGCCTTGGGAAAAGGAGGCACTGAAGCTTTCTTT. Translation: CALGKGGTEAFF.

The chain couples TRBV9 to TRBJ2-5; D may be TRBD1 (5 bases). Trimming took 0 bases from V and 4 from J, leaving 10 bases between them. This CDR3 region has 14 residues. The germline CDR1 and CDR2 sequences are SGDLS and YYNGEE. In nucleotides, the CDR3 is TGTGCCAGCAGCGTAGAGAGTAGGGGAGAGACCCAGTACTTC. Translation: CASSVESRGETQYF.

This sequence joins TRBV4-1 and TRBJ1-1; 11 bases line up with TRBD1. The ends lost 0 bases at V and 1 base at J; junction bases unmatched: 4. This CDR3 is built from 17 residues. Germline CDR1 reads MGHRA; CDR2 reads YSYEKL. CDR3: CASSQEWTGGANTEAFF. In nucleotides, the CDR3 is TGCGCCAGCAGCCAAGAGTGGACAGGGGGCGCGAACACTGAAGCTTTCTTT.

The chain recombines TRBV18 with TRBJ2-7; the match to TRBD1 covers 8 bases. Germline V gene sequence: CDR1 KGHSH, CDR2 LQKENI. This CDR3 has 13 residues. The V segment lost 3 bases and the J segment 2 bases; nucleotides outside the gene matches: 0. CDR3 coding DNA: TGTGCCAGCTCACCGGACAGGGCCTACGAGCAGTACTTC. Translated, it gives CASSPDRAYEQYF.

The CDR3 is CASSFQGAYTDTQYF. CDR3 nucleotide sequence: TGTGCCAGCAGCTTTCAGGGGGCATACACAGATACGCAGTATTTT. The chain employs TRBV7-9 and TRBJ2-3; TRBD1 matches at 8 bases. The V segment lost 3 bases and the J segment 2 bases; nucleotides outside the gene matches: 4. The CDR3 has 15 residues. The V gene's germline CDR1 is SEHNR and CDR2 FQNEAQ (reference sequence). Drawing the rest from reference TRBV7-9 and TRBJ2-3, the complete variable domain is DTGVSQNPRHKITKRGQNVTFRCDPISEHNRLYWYRQTLGQGPEFLTYFQNEAQLEKSRLLSDRFSAERPKGSFSTLEIQRTEQGDSAMYLCASSFQGAYTDTQYFGPGTRLTVL.

The rearrangement joins TRBV5-4 to TRBJ2-7; TRBD1 matches at 10 bases. Germline V gene sequence: CDR1 SGHNT, CDR2 YYREEE (reference sequence). The V segment lost 4 bases and the J segment 3 bases; nucleotides outside the gene matches: 4. CDR3 length: 14 amino acids. The CDR3 sequence is CASSIGQGDYEQYF. CDR3 in DNA: TGTGCCAGCAGCATTGGACAGGGGGACTACGAGCAGTACTTC.

The chain couples TRBV11-2 to TRBJ1-6; 9 bases are shared with TRBD1. CDR3 length: 18 residues. CDR1 and CDR2 from the germline V gene are SGHAT and FQNNGV. V was pared by 5 bases and J by 6 bases, with 14 bases of the junction left unmatched. In DNA, the CDR3 is TGTGCCAGCAGCGACCCTGGGGACAGGGACTCTCTTAATTCACCCCTCCACTTT. This translates into CASSDPGDRDSLNSPLHF. Looking up the rest from reference TRBV11-2 and TRBJ1-6 gives the full variable domain: EAGVAQSPRYKIIEKRQSVAFWCNPISGHATLYWYQQILGQGPKLLIQFQNNGVVDDSQLPKDRFSAERLKGVDSTLKIQPAKLEDSAVYLCASSDPGDRDSLNSPLHFGNGTRLTVT.

The gene calls are TRBV5-6 and TRBJ2-7, with 9 bases lining up with TRBD1. The CDR3 runs 16 residues. Germline CDR1 reads SGHDT; CDR2 reads YYEEEE. V was clipped by 0 bases and J by 5 bases; unmatched bases: 9. The CDR3 spells CASSLEYGTGFNEQYF. Here the CDR3 DNA reads TGTGCCAGCAGCTTGGAGTACGGGACAGGGTTCAACGAGCAGTACTTC.

The J gene is TRBJ2-2, the V gene TRBV30; a possible D gene is TRBD1 (6 bases). The germline V gene encodes CDR1 GTSNPN and CDR2 SVGIG (reference sequence). The CDR3 spans 14 residues. Trimming left V 6 bases short and J 2 bases short, with 13 bases between. The CDR3 loop reads CACFRGINTGELFF. DNA for the CDR3: TGTGCCTGTTTTAGGGGGATAAACACCGGGGAGCTGTTTTTT.

The J gene is TRBJ2-2, the V gene TRBV19; D uncertain. Per germline, CDR1 LNHDA and CDR2 SQIVND (reference sequence). The V gene lost 9 bases and the J gene lost 3 bases, with 5 bases spanning the gap. This CDR3 region has 11 residues. CDR3: CASLDTGELFF. The CDR3 nucleotides are TGTGCCAGCTTAGACACCGGGGAGCTGTTTTTT.

The chain links TRBV7-3 to TRBJ2-3; D is ambiguous. This CDR3 region has 14 residues. Trimming shortened V by 1 base and J by 4 bases, and 9 bases separated the two germline ends. Germline V lookup: CDR1 SGHTA, CDR2 FQGTGA. CDR3 protein: CASSLMGSSDTQYF. The CDR3 nucleotides are TGTGCCAGCAGCTTAATGGGCTCGTCAGATACGCAGTATTTT.

The chain carries TRBV5-1 and TRBJ1-2; TRBD1 agrees at 7 bases. This CDR3 region has 14 residues. CDR1 and CDR2 from the germline V gene are SGHRS and YFSETQ. J lost 2 bases, V lost 3 bases, and 4 bases had no gene match. The DNA of the CDR3 is TGCGCCAGCAGCTCCGGGACAGTGAACTATGGCTACACCTTC. Its translation: CASSSGTVNYGYTF.

The J gene is TRBJ2-1, the V gene TRBV9; possibly TRBD2 for D (6 bases). CDR3 length equals 16 residues. Trimming removed 4 bases at V and 0 bases at J, with 14 bases between. Germline lookup yields CDR1 SGDLS and CDR2 YYNGEE. In DNA form, the CDR3 reads TGTGCCAGCAGCAAGCCGGGGGAGAGCTCCTACAATGAGCAGTTCTTC. It encodes CASSKPGESSYNEQFF.

V is TRBV7-9 and J is TRBJ2-7; 7 nucleotides align to TRBD1. The germline gives CDR1 SEHNR, CDR2 FQNEAQ (reference sequence). The ends lost 6 bases at V and 3 bases at J; junction bases unmatched: 11. The length of the CDR3 is 15 residues. The CDR3 loop is CASRAGDSDYYEQYF. Here the CDR3 DNA reads TGTGCCAGCAGGGCCGGGGACAGCGATTACTACGAGCAGTACTTC.

V usage is TRBV24-1 and J usage is TRBJ2-6, with TRBD1 as a possible D gene (6 bases). Between the trimmed V and J ends, which lost 3 bases and 0 bases, there was a span of 23 bases. CDR3 length: 21 amino acids. Germline lookup yields CDR1 KGHDR and CDR2 SFDVKD. In nucleotides, the CDR3 is TGTGCCACCAGTGATGGACAGAGTTACTCTCAGGAGAGCTCTGGGGCCAACGTCCTGACTTTC. Translating gives CATSDGQSYSQESSGANVLTF.

As to this clone: This sample also contains other DNA sequences that code for the same CDR3. The rearrangement joins TRBV9 to TRBJ1-1; TRBD1 agrees at 7 bases. The CDR3 length is 15 residues. Germline V gene sequence: CDR1 SGDLS, CDR2 YYNGEE. J was trimmed by 2 bases and V by 4 bases; bases with no gene match: 8. CDR3 in amino acids: CASSPRQGGNTEAFF. CDR3 bases: TGTGCCAGCAGCCCCCGACAGGGAGGAAACACTGAAGCTTTCTTT.

The J gene is TRBJ2-1, the V gene TRBV19; TRBD2 aligns across 16 bases. Per germline, CDR1 LNHDA and CDR2 SQIVND (reference sequence). The length of the CDR3 is 19 residues. The V gene end was trimmed by 3 bases and the J gene end by 1 base; junction bases not matched to a gene: 6. CDR3: CASSILGTSGRVSYNEQFF. The CDR3 DNA is TGTGCCAGTAGTATCCTAGGGACTAGCGGGAGGGTGTCCTACAATGAGCAGTTCTTC.

The chain couples TRBV9 to TRBJ1-2; no definite D call. The germline V and J ends were trimmed by 3 bases and 7 bases, with 16 bases remaining between them. CDR3 length: 14 residues. CDR1 is SGDLS, CDR2 YYNGEE, per germline. The CDR3 is CASSANVGSSGYTF. The DNA of the CDR3 is TGTGCCAGCAGCGCTAATGTGGGGAGCTCTGGCTACACCTTC.

Written as DNA, the CDR3 is TGCGCCAGCAGCTTGTCAGGGGCAAGTGAAGCTTTCTTT. This encodes CASSLSGASEAFF. The chain has TRBV5-1 and TRBJ1-1; maybe TRBD1 (6 bases). CDR3 length: 13 amino acids. Germline V gives CDR1 SGHRS, CDR2 YFSETQ. Between the trimmed V and J ends, which lost 1 base and 7 bases, there was a span of 11 bases.

The V call is TRBV6-5, the J call TRBJ1-6, with TRBD1 matching 8 bases. The V gene's germline CDR1 is MNHEY and CDR2 SVGAGI. The CDR3 is made up of 15 amino acids. V was pared by 8 bases and J by 0 bases, with 3 bases of the junction left unmatched. This CDR3 is CASGGTGSYNSPLHF. The CDR3, as DNA: TGTGCCAGCGGGGGGACAGGCTCCTATAATTCACCCCTCCACTTT.

The rearrangement links TRBV5-8 to TRBJ2-3; TRBD2 might be the D (6 bases). V was clipped by 3 bases and J by 0 bases, with 11 bases between them. Germline V lookup: CDR1 SGHTS, CDR2 YDEGEE. This CDR3 has 15 residues. This CDR3 is CASSWDFPSTDTQYF. For the CDR3, the DNA is TGTGCCAGCAGCTGGGACTTTCCTAGCACAGATACGCAGTATTTT.

The chain combines TRBV9 with TRBJ2-3; 11 nucleotides line up with TRBD2. Germline V gene data show CDR1 as SGDLS and CDR2 as YYNGEE. V gave up 1 base and J gave up 6 bases; unmatched junction bases: 4. CDR3 length equals 15 residues. The CDR3 here is CASSVIAGGPDTQYF. In DNA, the CDR3 is TGTGCCAGCAGCGTAATAGCGGGGGGGCCGGATACGCAGTATTTT.

J is TRBJ1-2 and V is TRBV6-4; D not certain. CDR3 length equals 15 residues. Trimming pared 3 bases from V and 8 bases from J, leaving 19 bases between. Germline lookup yields CDR1 MRHNA and CDR2 SNTAGT. The DNA of the CDR3 is TGTGCCAGCAGTGAACAGCCCTTCATCGGATACGGCTACACCTTC. Amino acid sequence: CASSEQPFIGYGYTF.

The J gene is TRBJ2-1, the V gene TRBV5-4, with 11 bases aligning to TRBD2. The CDR3 is made up of 14 amino acids. CDR1 SGHNT and CDR2 YYREEE come from the germline V gene (reference sequence). Unmatched junction bases numbered 7, after V lost 4 bases and J lost 10 bases. CDR3: CASSRLAGGREQFF. Written as DNA, the CDR3 is TGTGCCAGCAGCCGGCTAGCGGGAGGACGGGAGCAGTTCTTC.

The chain combines TRBV3-1 (or the pseudogene TRBV3-2) with TRBJ1-2; weak D call: TRBD1 (6 bases). CDR3 size: 14 residues. Germline-derived CDR1 and CDR2 are LGHDT and YNNKEL (reference sequence). Trimming cost V 4 bases and J 6 bases, with 15 bases left between them. DNA of the CDR3: TGTGCCAGCAGCCCTGAGATCTGGACAGATGGCTACACCTTC. Its protein is CASSPEIWTDGYTF.

The V gene is TRBV6-5, the J gene TRBJ2-3; 9 nucleotides align to TRBD2. The CDR3 runs 13 residues. V lost 7 bases and J lost 5; bases outside the gene matches: 4. The germline gives CDR1 MNHEY, CDR2 SVGAGI. The CDR3 loop is CASIETSGDTQYF. The CDR3 DNA reads as TGTGCCAGCATCGAGACTAGCGGAGATACGCAGTATTTT.

This clone was seen once. The CDR3 sequence is CASSPPSSRTSGETQYF. CDR3 sequence (DNA): TGTGCCAGCTCACCACCTTCCTCGAGGACTAGCGGAGAGACCCAGTACTTC. The rearrangement links TRBV18 to TRBJ2-5; 10 bases align to TRBD2. Trimming removed 0 bases from V and 4 bases from J; junction bases left unmatched: 8. Germline-derived CDR1 and CDR2 are KGHSH and LQKENI. The CDR3 length is 17 residues. The whole variable domain, filled in from reference TRBV18 and TRBJ2-5, reads NAGVMQNPRHLVRRRGQEARLRCSPMKGHSHVYWYRQLPEEGLKFMVYLQKENIIDESGMPKERFSAEFPKEGPSILRIQQVVRGDSAAYFCASSPPSSRTSGETQYFGPGTRLLVL.

The V gene is TRBV30, the J gene TRBJ2-2; D perhaps matches TRBD1 (6 bases). Trimming took off 4 bases at V and 6 bases at J, with 15 bases between the two ends. Germline V lookup: CDR1 GTSNPN, CDR2 SVGIG (reference sequence). The CDR3 runs 14 residues. The CDR3 reads CAWTEWGPAGELFF. Written as DNA, the CDR3 is TGTGCCTGGACCGAGTGGGGGCCTGCCGGGGAGCTGTTTTTT.

The rearrangement joins TRBV7-3 to TRBJ1-4; 7 bases map to TRBD1. The CDR3 loop spans 14 amino acids. Unmatched junction bases numbered 5, after V lost 5 bases and J lost 5 bases. In germline, CDR1 is SGHTA, CDR2 FQGTGA. CDR3 sequence: CASSTQGRNEKLFF. The DNA for the CDR3 is TGTGCCAGCAGCACACAGGGGAGGAATGAAAAACTGTTTTTT.

The gene calls are TRBV7-2 and TRBJ2-1; 10 positions match TRBD2. Germline loops: CDR1 SGHTA, CDR2 FQGNSA. The junction had 9 bases not matched to a gene; V was cut back by 6 bases and J by 4 bases. The CDR3 spans 16 residues. CDR3 nucleotides: TGTGCCAGCAGGGCTAGCGGGAGTTTGATATACAATGAGCAGTTCTTC. The encoded protein is CASRASGSLIYNEQFF.